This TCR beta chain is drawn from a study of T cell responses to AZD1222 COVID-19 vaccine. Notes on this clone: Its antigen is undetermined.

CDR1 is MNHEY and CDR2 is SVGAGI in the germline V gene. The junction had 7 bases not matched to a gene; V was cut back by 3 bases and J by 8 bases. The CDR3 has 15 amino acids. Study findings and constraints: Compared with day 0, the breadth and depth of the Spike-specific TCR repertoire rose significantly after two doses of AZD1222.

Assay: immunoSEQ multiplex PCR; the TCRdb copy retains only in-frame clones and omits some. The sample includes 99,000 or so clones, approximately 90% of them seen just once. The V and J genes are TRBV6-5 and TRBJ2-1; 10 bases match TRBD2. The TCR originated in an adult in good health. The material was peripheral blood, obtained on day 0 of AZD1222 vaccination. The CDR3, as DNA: TGTGCCAGCAGTTATCAGAGCGGGAGGGGCGATGAGCAGTTCTTC. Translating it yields CASSYQSGRGDEQFF.